One sample yielded the 3 T cell receptor beta chains listed below, sequenced in a study of cytomegalovirus exposure and HLA in healthy donors. This PCR relied on a set of 60 Vbeta primers and 13 Jbeta primers. TCRdb's table, derived via immunoSEQ multiplex PCR, lists solely in-frame clones and lacks some. This table holds approximately 170,000 clones, more than 75% found once. Input material: PBMCs. Every receptor here comes from a young man in good health and CMV-seropositive.

In DNA form, the CDR3 reads TGCAGCGTTCGTCGGGAGCCCACAGATACGCAGTATTTT. Translation gives CSVRREPTDTQYF. This chain uses TRBV29-1 with TRBJ2-3; TRBD2 is a possible D gene (6 bases). This CDR3 is built from 13 residues. Germline CDR1 reads SQVTM; CDR2 reads ANQGSEA. Trimming stripped 5 bases from V and 2 bases from J, with 11 bases between.

This clone was counted a few times. V gene TRBV5-6 combines with J gene TRBJ2-7; 13 positions match TRBD2. J gave up 7 bases and V 4 bases, and 17 bases lay outside the gene matches. Germline CDR1 reads SGHDT; CDR2 reads YYEEEE. The CDR3 consists of 18 residues. The CDR3 nucleotides read TGTGCCAGCAGCCCGGGACTAGCGGGAATAATCCATCACCAGGAGCAGTACGTC. Translated, it gives CASSPGLAGIIHHQEQYV.

The V call is TRBV7-9, the J call TRBJ2-5; 7 nucleotides line up with TRBD2. The germline V gene has CDR1 SEHNR and CDR2 FQNEAQ (reference sequence). V was clipped by 3 bases and J by 4 bases; unmatched bases: 5. This CDR3 is built from 14 residues. CDR3 in amino acids: CASSFRREPETQYF. CDR3 sequence (DNA): TGTGCCAGCAGCTTCCGGCGGGAGCCAGAGACCCAGTACTTC.